Shown below are 9 T cell receptor beta chains from a single sample sequenced in a study of blood T cell repertoires in COVID-19. Method: immunoSEQ multiplex PCR; TCRdb's copy keeps in-frame clones and lacks some. The sample lists approximately 240,000 clones; approximately 83% were seen once. Specimen: PBMCs or T cells enriched from blood (not recorded which). These receptors came from a woman aged 35 to 49 with acute COVID-19.

The J gene is TRBJ2-1, the V gene TRBV6-2 or TRBV6-3, with 11 nucleotides matching TRBD1. Trimming cost V 4 bases and J 5 bases; bases outside gene matches: 1. Per germline, CDR1 MNHEY and CDR2 SVGEGT. The CDR3 covers 14 residues. The CDR3 loop is CASSLGQGDNEQFF. For the CDR3, the DNA is TGTGCCAGCAGTTTGGGACAGGGGGACAATGAGCAGTTCTTC.

V gene TRBV7-9 combines with J gene TRBJ1-1; a possible D gene is TRBD1 (6 bases). CDR1 SEHNR and CDR2 FQNEAQ come from the germline V gene (reference sequence). Trimming stripped 5 bases from V and 8 bases from J, with 9 bases between. This CDR3 is 11 amino acids long. The CDR3 is CASSRTEEAFF. The DNA for the CDR3 is TGTGCCAGCAGCCGGACAGAAGAAGCTTTCTTT.

The chain uses TRBV27 and TRBJ2-3; 7 nucleotides align to TRBD2. Germline-derived CDR1 and CDR2 are MNHEY and SMNVEV (reference sequence). J lost 4 bases, V lost 3 bases, and 4 bases had no gene match. CDR3 length: 14 residues. This chain's CDR3 is CASSFRLASDTQYF. CDR3 DNA: TGTGCCAGCAGTTTCCGACTAGCCTCAGATACGCAGTATTTT.

This clone came up a few times. J is TRBJ1-5 and V is TRBV9, with D perhaps matching TRBD1 (5 bases). V was pared by 0 bases and J by 9 bases, with 13 bases between. Germline V lookup: CDR1 SGDLS, CDR2 YYNGEE. There are 14 residues in the CDR3. The CDR3 region is CASSVGPGLGPQHF. In DNA form, the CDR3 reads TGTGCCAGCAGCGTAGGGCCAGGGCTGGGGCCCCAGCATTTT.

V and J are TRBV28 and TRBJ1-6; D unresolved. The CDR3 extends over 12 amino acids. Trimming shortened V by 4 bases and J by 13 bases, and 11 bases separated the two germline ends. CDR1 MDHEN and CDR2 SYDVKM come from the germline V gene. The CDR3: CASSSSYRPLHF. Written as DNA, the CDR3 is TGTGCCAGCAGTTCCTCTTATCGGCCCCTCCACTTT.

The gene calls are TRBV2 and TRBJ1-2; TRBD1 might be the D (5 bases). Germline V CDR1 and CDR2: SNHLY, FYNNEI. The CDR3 has 13 amino acids. V dropped 5 bases and J dropped 4 bases, with 11 bases sitting between them. CDR3: CASSSMGLYGYTF. CDR3 nucleotides: TGTGCCAGCAGTAGTATGGGGCTCTATGGCTACACCTTC.

The chain joins TRBV4-3 to TRBJ1-5, with 11 bases that match TRBD1. Per germline, CDR1 LGHNA and CDR2 YSLEER. This CDR3 spans 14 amino acids. Trimming cost V 4 bases and J 5 bases; bases outside gene matches: 1. CDR3 sequence reads: CASSRDRGYQPQHF. CDR3 sequence (DNA): TGCGCCAGCAGCCGGGACAGGGGGTATCAGCCCCAGCATTTT.

This clone was seen at least ten times. J is TRBJ1-4 and V is TRBV9; perhaps TRBD1 as D (5 bases). The CDR3 is made up of 15 amino acids. CDR1 is SGDLS and CDR2 is YYNGEE in the germline V gene. With 1 base removed from V and 5 bases from J, the gap between germline ends came to 12 bases. The CDR3 nucleotides read TGTGCCAGCAGCGTAATGGTGGGGCTAAATGAAAAACTGTTTTTT. Its translation: CASSVMVGLNEKLFF.

This clone was picked up one time. Possible read error: a much larger clone is one base away. This chain links TRBV7-2 with TRBJ1-5; 7 bases agree with TRBD1. The CDR3 is 13 residues long. V lost 6 bases and J lost 5; bases outside the gene matches: 4. Germline lookup yields CDR1 SGHTA and CDR2 FQGNSA. CDR3 protein: CASSLQGDQPQHF. The CDR3 DNA reads as TGTGCCAGCAGTCTCCAGGGGGATCAGCCCCAGCATTTT. Variable domain in full (rest from reference TRBV7-2 and TRBJ1-5): GAGVSQSPSNKVTEKGKDVELRCDPISGHTALYWYRQSLGQGLEFLIYFQGNSAPDKSGLPSDRFSAERTGGSVSTLTIQRTQQEDSAVYLCASSLQGDQPQHFGDGTRLSIL.